This entry lists 3 T cell receptor beta chains sequenced from one sample in a study of spatial heterogeneity in lung cancer. Specified time point: sample taken at primary tumor resection. Unsorted whole RNA from tumor, nontumor lung or frozen PBMC underwent sequencing. Each CDR3 protein is one row after TCRdb ran MiXCR on the 5' RACE reads. Of 50,000 or so distinct CDR3 sequences in the sample, 6.5% to 8% were seen once. Sequenced material: PBMCs, taken at surgery. Receptors were obtained from a female donor with early-stage non-small cell lung cancer.

The sample holds many counts of this clonotype. The rearrangement joins TRBV4-2 to TRBJ2-3; tentatively, D is TRBD1 or TRBD2 (7 bases each). The CDR3 totals 19 residues. The ends were cut back, 0 bases at V and 4 bases at J, with 23 bases in the middle. In germline, CDR1 is LGHNA, CDR2 YNFKEQ. The chain's CDR3 is CASSQDRTQGGGGADTQYF. The CDR3 DNA sequence: TGTGCCAGCAGCCAAGATCGAACCCAGGGGGGCGGGGGAGCAGATACGCAGTATTTT.

On this clonotype: This may stem from a read error, because a much larger clone lies one nucleotide away. The chain couples TRBV29-1 to TRBJ1-4, with D unresolved. The CDR3 totals 13 residues. The V gene lost 4 bases and the J gene lost 3 bases, with 9 bases spanning the gap. Germline assignment: CDR1 SQVTM and CDR2 ANQGSEA. The DNA of the CDR3 is TGCAGCGTTGCGCCGATGGCTAATGAAAAACTGTTTTTT. It yields the protein CSVAPMANEKLFF. Filled out from reference TRBV29-1 and TRBJ1-4, the complete variable domain reads SAVISQKPSRDICQRGTSLTIQCQVDSQVTMMFWYRQQPGQSLTLIATANQGSEATYESGFVIDKFPISRPNLTFSTLTVSNMSPEDSSIYLCSVAPMANEKLFFGSGTQLSVL.

This clonotype was observed a few times. J is TRBJ2-5 and V is TRBV9; TRBD2 might be the D (7 bases). Germline CDR1 and CDR2: SGDLS and YYNGEE. Trimming removed 0 bases from V and 4 bases from J, with 16 bases in between. The CDR3 extends over 16 amino acids. The CDR3 sequence: CASSVANGGGGETQYF. The CDR3 nucleotides read TGTGCCAGCAGCGTAGCTAACGGGGGCGGGGGAGAGACCCAGTACTTC.